The 3 T cell receptor beta chains below were found in one sample sequenced in a study of CDR3 diversity in severe acne. A single record per CDR3 protein comes from TCRdb applying MiXCR to the PCR reads. The sample has more than 70,000 distinct CDR3 sequences; less than 65% are singletons. The sequenced sample was blood. The source of these receptors is a male donor with severe acne vulgaris.

The rearrangement joins TRBV28 to TRBJ2-7; D is unclear. V was trimmed by 1 base and J by 7 bases, leaving 8 bases between them. The CDR3 contains 12 residues. Germline CDR1 is MDHEN and CDR2 is SYDVKM. CDR3 bases: TGTGCCAGCAGTTTATTAAGGGTTGAGCAGTACTTC. It translates to CASSLLRVEQYF.

This clonotype was found once. A read error may produce the germline difference seen at one junction end. The chain combines TRBV11-3 with TRBJ2-7; 12 bases line up with TRBD1. The CDR3 is 15 amino acids. CDR1 is SGHNT and CDR2 is YENEEA in the germline V gene. The CDR3 region has the DNA TGTGCCAGCAGTCTCTCCGGGACAGGGGGCTACGAGCAGTGCTTC. Residues: CASSLSGTGGYEQCF.

This clonotype occurred a few times. This chain joins TRBV20-1 and TRBJ1-4, with 8 bases matching TRBD1. V lost 0 bases to trimming and J lost 8 bases; unmatched junction nucleotides: 14. Germline V gene lookup returns CDR1 DFQATT and CDR2 SNEGSKA (reference sequence). This CDR3 has 17 amino acids. In nucleotides, the CDR3 is TGCAGTGCTAGAGAGAGAGGACAGGGAGTAATGAGGGAAAAACTGTTTTTT. The encoded protein is CSARERGQGVMREKLFF.